This T cell receptor (beta chain) was profiled in a study of blood T cell repertoires in COVID-19. Study-wide background: Whether acute or convalescent, the COVID-19 samples came from the United States, Italy and Spain. The analysed material was cDNA or gDNA that came from T cells, B-cell-depleted T cells, or PBMCs.

Original handling: Estimates of nucleated cell counts were drawn from the amplification of reference gene primers. Generated by immunoSEQ multiplex PCR, the TCRdb table keeps only in-frame clones and is missing some. V and J calls and clone size are as listed in that table; D and trimming were resolved from the DNA. The sample yields just over 250,000 clones, more than 90% seen once. CDR3 size: 11 residues. The germline gives CDR1 MNHEY, CDR2 SVGAGI. Trimming shortened V by 6 bases and J by 4 bases, and 6 bases separated the two germline ends. While infection was still active, Seattle patients were enrolled and then followed longitudinally.

The chain joins TRBV6-5 to TRBJ1-1; D gene uncertain. The sample comprised peripheral blood. This clonotype was sampled from a young adult with COVID-19, enrolled during active disease. DNA of the CDR3: TGTGCCAGCAGCGCGGGCACTGAAGCTTTCTTT. This gives the protein CASSAGTEAFF.